The 21 T cell receptor beta chains reported below all come from one sample, sequenced in a study of shared clonotypes between healthy human individuals. Here immunoSEQ multiplex PCR was the method, and the copy in TCRdb shows in-frame clones only, minus some. This table holds 1.5 million to 1.9 million clones, roughly 98% found once. Sequencing was carried out using naive CD4+ T cells sorted from blood. As to subset: CD45RA+ positively selected. The receptors were gathered from a man aged 25-40 years in good health.

The chain has TRBV7-2 and TRBJ2-2; the match to TRBD2 covers 11 bases. J gave up 6 bases and V 7 bases, and 7 bases lay outside the gene matches. The CDR3 runs to 15 residues. The germline V gene encodes CDR1 SGHTA and CDR2 FQGNSA. The CDR3 sequence: CASNLAGGYPGELFF. DNA for the CDR3: TGTGCCAGCAACCTAGCGGGAGGTTATCCCGGGGAGCTGTTTTTT.

This clone has a single count. J is TRBJ2-2 and V is TRBV18; maybe TRBD1 (6 bases). The CDR3 runs to 16 residues. Germline V CDR1 and CDR2: KGHSH, LQKENI. The V and J ends lost 1 base and 7 bases respectively, with 16 bases between them. DNA of the CDR3: TGTGCCAGCTCACCACTCGCAGCAGGGGAGATCGGGGAGCTGTTTTTT. Translating gives CASSPLAAGEIGELFF.

The DNA for the CDR3 is TGTGCCAGCAGTGGGAGCCTGGGGTTTGCCCCCCAAGAGACCCAGTACTTC. Protein product: CASSGSLGFAPQETQYF. The chain combines TRBV13 with TRBJ2-5; D possibly corresponds to TRBD2 (5 bases). Germline CDR1 PRHDT, CDR2 FYEKMQ (reference sequence). The CDR3 is 17 residues long. Trimming took 6 bases from V and 1 from J, leaving 21 bases between them.

With respect to this clone: Compared with germline, one end of the junction differs, possibly owing to a read error. The same CDR3 arises from other DNA sequences in this sample as well. The chain joins TRBV7-6 to TRBJ2-5; D is perhaps TRBD2 (5 bases). CDR1 is SGHVS, CDR2 FNYEAQ, per germline. The CDR3 consists of 13 residues. The CDR3 coding sequence is TGTGCCAGCAGCCTAGCCAGACAAGAGACCCAGTACTTC. This translates into CASSLARQETQYF.

This clone was recorded only once. This chain links TRBV28 with TRBJ1-2, with 7 positions matching TRBD1. The CDR3 has 14 amino acids. Germline loops: CDR1 MDHEN, CDR2 SYDVKM. J lost 6 bases, V lost 9 bases, and 13 bases had no gene match. CDR3 loop: CASMYPGQGDGYTF. The CDR3 DNA reads TGTGCCAGTATGTACCCGGGGCAGGGGGATGGCTACACCTTC.

The genes are TRBV28 and TRBJ2-3, with D perhaps TRBD1 (6 bases). The CDR3 length is 16 residues. The germline V gene encodes CDR1 MDHEN and CDR2 SYDVKM. The V end lost 2 bases, the J end lost 6 bases, and 18 bases lay between the germline ends. The chain's CDR3 is CASSLGGGPKKDTQYF. CDR3 bases: TGTGCCAGCAGTTTAGGGGGCGGGCCCAAAAAGGATACGCAGTATTTT.

The J gene is TRBJ1-1, the V gene TRBV6-1; perhaps TRBD1 as D (5 bases). Germline assignment: CDR1 MNHNS and CDR2 SASEGT. V was cut by 0 bases and J by 0 bases, with 11 bases left in between. This CDR3 is built from 16 residues. The CDR3 DNA sequence: TGTGCCAGCAGTGAAGCGGCAGGGAGGGTGAACACTGAAGCTTTCTTT. It yields the protein CASSEAAGRVNTEAFF.

The chain recombines TRBV27 with TRBJ1-1, with D unclear. Germline lookup yields CDR1 MNHEY and CDR2 SMNVEV (reference sequence). The CDR3 spans 12 residues. Deletions cut 2 bases from V and 11 bases from J, with 12 bases between. CDR3 protein: CASSLSGRKAFF. DNA of the CDR3: TGTGCCAGCAGTTTAAGCGGACGGAAGGCTTTCTTT.

V usage is TRBV27 and J usage is TRBJ2-7; possible D gene TRBD2, 6 bases. CDR3 length: 13 residues. CDR1 MNHEY and CDR2 SMNVEV come from the germline V gene (reference sequence). V lost 4 bases to trimming and J lost 4 bases, with 11 bases between them. Written as DNA, the CDR3 is TGTGCCAGCAGTTCGGGACTGATATACGAGCAGTACTTC. Residues: CASSSGLIYEQYF.

About this clone: At the DNA level, this CDR3 is encoded by other sequences in the same sample as well. The rearrangement joins TRBV5-4 to TRBJ2-1; 10 bases fit TRBD1. The CDR3 contains 15 residues. Germline CDR1 reads SGHNT; CDR2 reads YYREEE (reference sequence). Unmatched junction bases numbered 6, after V lost 2 bases and J lost 7 bases. The CDR3 protein is CASSFPGQGGNEQFF. CDR3 DNA: TGTGCCAGCAGCTTTCCCGGACAGGGGGGAAATGAGCAGTTCTTC.

J is TRBJ2-1 and V is TRBV9; TRBD2 matches at 14 bases. The CDR3 sequence is 16 residues long. V lost 0 bases and J lost 13; bases outside the gene matches: 9. Germline V gives CDR1 SGDLS, CDR2 YYNGEE. Here the CDR3 DNA reads TGTGCCAGCAGCGTAGGGGGACTAGCGGGAGTTTTTGAACAGTTCTTC. Translating it yields CASSVGGLAGVFEQFF.

The genes are TRBV5-1 and TRBJ2-3; D gene ambiguous. Germline CDR1 and CDR2: SGHRS and YFSETQ. V lost 2 bases and J lost 4, with 14 bases in between. This CDR3 spans 15 amino acids. CDR3 sequence: CASSFAEPSPDTQYF. CDR3 in DNA: TGCGCCAGCAGCTTTGCGGAGCCCTCACCAGATACGCAGTATTTT.

This chain joins TRBV5-5 and TRBJ2-3; D not resolved. Germline V gene lookup returns CDR1 SGHKS and CDR2 YYEKEE (reference sequence). V dropped 0 bases and J dropped 4 bases, with 9 bases sitting between them. This CDR3 comprises 14 residues. The CDR3 reads CASSLAGSSDTQYF. The CDR3 DNA is TGTGCCAGCAGCTTGGCCGGTTCGTCAGATACGCAGTATTTT.

The V and J genes are TRBV29-1 and TRBJ1-1; 9 bases map to TRBD1. CDR3 length: 14 residues. The germline gives CDR1 SQVTM, CDR2 ANQGSEA. J gave up 0 bases and V 4 bases, and 3 bases lay outside the gene matches. CDR3 bases: TGCAGCGTTGCCGGGACAGGGATGAACACTGAAGCTTTCTTT. Residues: CSVAGTGMNTEAFF.

The CDR3, as DNA: TGTGCCAGCAGCTCACGGACTAGGGGAGGGAACTATGGCTACACCTTC. Amino acid sequence: CASSSRTRGGNYGYTF. This chain connects TRBV7-8 to TRBJ1-2; D perhaps matches TRBD1 (5 bases). The germline V gene has CDR1 SGHVS and CDR2 FQNEAQ. With 4 bases removed from V and 2 bases from J, the gap between germline ends came to 17 bases. The CDR3 has 16 amino acids.

The V call is TRBV7-3, the J call TRBJ2-3; D remains unclear. CDR1 SGHTA and CDR2 FQGTGA come from the germline V gene. The CDR3 loop spans 16 amino acids. The ends were cut back, 2 bases at V and 6 bases at J, with 18 bases in the middle. CDR3 DNA: TGTGCCAGCAGCTTATCCCCAACGCGTGGGTGGGATACGCAGTATTTT. It is translated as CASSLSPTRGWDTQYF.

The rearrangement joins TRBV7-9 to TRBJ1-1; TRBD1 might be the D (5 bases). V lost 4 bases and J lost 1, with 10 bases in between. CDR1 and CDR2 (germline): SEHNR, FQNEAQ (reference sequence). The CDR3 sequence is 14 residues long. The CDR3 DNA reads as TGTGCCAGCAGCTCGCTTGGGGGGAACACTGAAGCTTTCTTT. Its protein product is CASSSLGGNTEAFF.

The chain combines TRBV5-1 with TRBJ2-7; D is uncertain. Per germline, CDR1 SGHRS and CDR2 YFSETQ. The CDR3 is 14 amino acids. V lost 4 bases, J lost 0 bases, and 11 bases lay in between. CDR3 DNA: TGCGCCAGCAGCGTGGACGGCCGCTCCTACGAGCAGTACTTC. It encodes CASSVDGRSYEQYF.

The chain combines TRBV5-5 with TRBJ1-2; D might be TRBD1 (5 bases). The V gene's germline CDR1 is SGHKS and CDR2 YYEKEE (reference sequence). V dropped 1 base and J dropped 4 bases, with 14 bases sitting between them. This CDR3 region has 15 residues. This chain's CDR3 is CASSLLVSGSYGYTF. Here the CDR3 DNA reads TGTGCCAGCAGCTTGTTGGTGTCAGGGAGCTATGGCTACACCTTC.

CDR3 residues: CASSPPGTRLETQYF. The CDR3, as DNA: TGTGCCAGCAGTCCCCCGGGGACTCGTTTAGAGACCCAGTACTTC. J is TRBJ2-5 and V is TRBV27; maybe TRBD2 (6 bases). Germline CDR1 and CDR2: MNHEY and SMNVEV (reference sequence). This CDR3 is built from 15 residues. V lost 5 bases and J lost 4, with 17 bases in between.

V usage is TRBV5-6 and J usage is TRBJ2-5; 10 bases fit TRBD1. This CDR3 has 14 amino acids. V lost 4 bases and J lost 5; bases outside the gene matches: 5. CDR1 SGHDT and CDR2 YYEEEE come from the germline V gene. The CDR3: CASSVDRGLETQYF. As DNA, the CDR3 is TGTGCCAGCAGCGTCGACAGGGGGCTGGAGACCCAGTACTTC.